This T cell receptor (beta chain) originates from a study of T cells after yellow fever vaccination (dated by TCRdb to between 2018 and 2021). Broadly, across the study: The SMART-Seq v4 Ultra Low Input RNA kit was used to prepare libraries from fractions with low cell numbers. Bulk PBMC replicates and cell subsets were isolated from blood drawn at multiple timepoints before and after both primary and secondary immunization. To track T-cell clones before and after primary and booster YFV17D yellow fever vaccination, bulk TCR alpha and beta repertoires were sequenced longitudinally. The cohort comprised two healthy male donors, one aged 18 to 30 and one aged 30 to 40 years. The paper's findings and limits, for the study overall: Because the study included only two donors, the extent to which the findings can be generalized is limited. FACS-sorted repertoires could contain abundant contaminating clonotypes from the bulk population, so computational filtering was required. Most clones expanded after primary vaccination were re-detected after the booster (almost 98% of CD4 and about 88% of CD8), suggesting broad memory maintenance. A small fraction of clonotypes appeared in both the CD4 and CD8 compartments, likely as a result of convergent recombination. Compared with the primary T-cell response, the secondary T-cell response was weaker but faster, peaking on day 5 rather than day 15.

The label giving this sample's treatment or condition can be read as: live attenuated yellow fever vaccine strain. Two biological replicates of bulk PBMCs were collected at each blood-draw timepoint. A standard Ficoll-Paque protocol was used to isolate PBMCs from peripheral blood. TriZol was used to extract RNA from bulk PBMCs, from CD4 and CD8 fractions, and from dextramer-positive and dextramer-negative fractions. CDR1 and CDR2 are drawn from the germline V gene: MNHNS, SASEGT. Cut back by 2 bases and 2 bases, the V and J ends lie 10 bases apart. From cysteine to phenylalanine, the CDR3 is 15 amino acids long. Here the CDR3 DNA is all that survives: 45 bases in frame from base 1. Sequencing took place on an Illumina NovaSeq 6000. TCR cDNA was made using 5'RACE template switching, a step that added a universal primer site and unique molecular identifiers. Priming for cDNA synthesis came from both the TCR alpha and TCR beta constant segments. Two PCR steps were used to amplify libraries, with sample barcodes and sequencing adapters being added in the second step. Sequencing of the libraries was done on either Illumina HiSeq 2500 (2x100 bp) or NovaSeq (2x150 bp). In the authors' own workflow: MIGEC was used to demultiplex reads and collapse the reads into UMI consensus sequences, and MiXCR was used for V(D)J alignment. Clonotypes responding to the vaccine were identified with edgeR on replicate PBMC samples, with the criteria of FDR below 0.01 and a log2 fold change above 5 up to day 15. Each bulk clonotype was labeled CD4 or CD8 based on which sequenced repertoire, CD4 or CD8, contained the clonotype at higher abundance. TCRdb reworked the public reads: Q25 trimming with fastp, MiXCR clone assembly, productive beta chains retained. All rows with the same CDR3 protein become a single entry with the most common DNA and genes. The V and J calls follow TCRdb's processing rather than the paper's. Here the sample has roughly 400,000 distinct CDR3 sequences; around 20% occur a single time. Clones ranked in the top ten supply 18% of the sample.

This clonotype showed up just a few times. It lacks a known antigen. Per-base quality was not reported, and no clone a single base away is much larger than it. This clonotype was obtained from a man aged 18-30 years who received the YFV17D yellow fever vaccine. The chain employs TRBV6-1 and TRBJ2-1; the D region may be TRBD1 or TRBD2, each matching 5 bases equally. The sequences come from PBMCs, collected before the yellow fever booster vaccination. The CDR3 amino acid sequence is: CASSELGVTYNEQFF. The DNA reads as follows: TGTGCCAGCAGTGAATTGGGGGTTACCTACAATGAGCAGTTCTTC.